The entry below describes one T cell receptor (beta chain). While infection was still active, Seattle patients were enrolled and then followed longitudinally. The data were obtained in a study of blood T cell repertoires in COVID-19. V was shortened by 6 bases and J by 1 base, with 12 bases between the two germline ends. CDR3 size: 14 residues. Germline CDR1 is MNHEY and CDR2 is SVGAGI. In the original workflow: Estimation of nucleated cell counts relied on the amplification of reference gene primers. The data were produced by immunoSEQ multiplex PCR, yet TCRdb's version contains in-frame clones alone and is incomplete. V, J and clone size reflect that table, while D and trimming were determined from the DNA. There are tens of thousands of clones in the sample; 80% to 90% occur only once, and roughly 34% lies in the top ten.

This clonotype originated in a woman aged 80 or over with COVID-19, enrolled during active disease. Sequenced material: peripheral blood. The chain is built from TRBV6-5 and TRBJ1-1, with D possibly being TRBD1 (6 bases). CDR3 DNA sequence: TGTGCCAGCAGAGCACAGGGTAGGAACACTGAAGCTTTCTTT. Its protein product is CASRAQGRNTEAFF.